This section outlines one TCR beta chain sequence together with its context. This clone turned up a few times. Its antigen is still unknown. Base qualities are not recorded, but no much larger clone differs from it by a single base. The donors were healthy, HIV-negative adults with no recently reported acute infections or vaccinations. Only Caucasian adults living in Nashville, Tennessee, USA were represented among the donors. Magnetic negative selection was used to enrich CD4+ T cells, after which naive cells were positively selected on CD45RA and the negative fraction became the memory subset. After blood collection by leukapheresis, PBMCs were isolated using Ficoll-Histopaque density gradient centrifugation and then cryopreserved in the vapor phase of liquid nitrogen. Analytical flow cytometry was used to check the purity and quantity of each magnetically sorted T cell population. From each sorted fraction, genomic DNA was isolated and quantified by UV absorbance on a Nanodrop 2000c.

Using the deep immunoSEQ assay, multiplex PCR amplified TCR CDR3 regions from genomic DNA. For each cell subset, the extracted genomic DNA was distributed evenly across all wells of several immunoSEQ 96-well plates, and each plate served as one replicate. For sorted subsets, about 210 ng of genomic DNA, equivalent to 30,000 or so T cell genomes, went into each replicate PCR. The purified libraries were quantified using a Qubit 3.0 fluorometer, sized with a Bioanalyzer 2100, and then quantified again using the KAPA Library Quantification kit. Each immunoSEQ 96-well plate was sequenced on its own single-read 150-cycle Illumina NextSeq 550 flow cell. Concerning the study's data processing: The immunoSEQ output contained only junctional sequences without quality scores, so filtering could not match that applied to full-length reads. Sequences were annotated with PyIR, a Python wrapper for IgBLAST v1.9, and V/J genes and CDR3 were assigned using IMGT germline references. Reads were filtered out if the reads had weak V/J assignments (E-value above 1e-6), no CDR3, stop codons, out-of-frame junctions, or ambiguous translated residues. V3J clonotypes were defined by identical inferred V gene, J gene, and CDR3 amino acid sequence. To compute the percentage overlap between repertoires, the number of shared unique clonotypes was divided by the size of the smaller repertoire. Three approaches were used to assess repertoire richness: RTK rarefaction, the Chao1 estimator, and Recon v2.1 estimates of unobserved clonotypes. Generation probabilities for all TCRbeta clonotypes obtained by the gDNA method from a handful of donors were computed using OLGA. TCRdb provides this immuneACCESS table in a form limited to in-frame rearrangements. Some clones are lacking; in checked studies, under half of them reflect an unresolved V gene, and why the rest are absent is not known. For V, J and clone size, that table is used; D and trimming come from the DNA. The sample table records about 1 million clones; about 77% of these occur just once. Approximately 1.5% of the sample lies in the top ten.

The germline V gene supplies CDR1 MGHRA and CDR2 YSYEKL. Trimming accounts for 6 bases at V and 1 base at J, while the number of junction bases matched to no gene is 4. Counted from cysteine to phenylalanine, this CDR3 has 14 amino acids. CDR3 DNA is the only sequence kept; it has 42 bases, read in frame from the first base. The sample originates from a study of shared clonotypes between healthy human individuals (TCRdb year 2020). General notes on the study: Three men and a couple of women, aged 18 to 49 years, made up the cohort. Per donor, three plates each were used for CD4 naive and CD4 memory, two for CD8 naive, and one for CD8 memory. Blood TCR repertoires of about five healthy adults were deeply sequenced to estimate repertoire size and the extent of clonotype sharing between individuals. Different laboratories and diverse techniques were used to prepare libraries and sequence TCR repertoires, to increase sequencing depth and limit assay-specific biases. Between about 0.8 and 8.9 billion PBMCs per donor were obtained by leukapheresis.

The paper as a whole reports these results and caveats: Because the study included only a small number of donors, the genetic and exposure-history diversity represented was limited. Sampling was restricted to blood, and TCR repertoires in tissue are likely to differ from TCR repertoires in blood. Larger estimated clonotype richness was generally found for naive subsets than for memory subsets. Compared with non-shared clonotypes, the clonotypes found in all four sorted-subset donors had higher generation probabilities. Sharing across four donors was observed for around 5% of naive CD4, less than 4% of naive CD8, 2.3% of memory CD4, and about 0.4% of memory CD8 clonotypes. Pairwise subsampling led to the expectation that sequencing depth would affect the degree of clonotype sharing among donors. Rarefaction of sorted-subset datasets indicated incomplete sequencing despite the large sequencing depth.

Sequencing was done on a sample of memory CD4+ T cells sorted from blood. Interpreted using the paper, the cell subset or site label stands for: CD45RA-negative fraction. This receptor chain uses TRBV4-1 and TRBJ1-1, with 8 bases aligning to TRBD1. The sequence derives from a man between 18 and 29 years old in good health. The bases are TGCGCCAGCAGACCTGGGACAGGGAACACTGAAGCTTTCTTT. It translates as CASRPGTGNTEAFF.